The rows below give T cell receptor beta chains drawn from one sample of a study of blood T cell repertoires in COVID-19. The data were produced by immunoSEQ multiplex PCR, yet TCRdb's version contains in-frame clones alone and is incomplete. Of fewer than 300,000 clones listed, more than 70% are singletons. Sequences were obtained from peripheral blood. The receptors shown here come from a man older than 75 with acute or convalescent COVID-19. CDR3s include the opening cysteine and the closing phenylalanine or tryptophan. D genes are given only for firm matches. Not every row has a clone size; where given, it reads once, few, many or a size class.

j_gene: TRBJ1-6
d_gene: -
v_gene: TRBV5-1
abundance: -
CDR3nt: TGCGCCAGCAGCTTTGAGGTTTCCTATAATTCACCCCTCCACTTT
CDR3aa: CASSFEVSYNSPLHF

j_gene: TRBJ2-1
d_gene: TRBD2
v_gene: TRBV3-1/TRBV3-2
abundance: -
CDR3nt: TGTGCCAGCAGCCGCAACTCGGGACTAGGGTCCTACAATGAGCAGTTCTTC
CDR3aa: CASSRNSGLGSYNEQFF

j_gene: TRBJ2-3
d_gene: -
v_gene: TRBV13
abundance: -
CDR3nt: TGTGCCAGCAGCTTAGTCGGAGACACAGATACGCAGTATTTT
CDR3aa: CASSLVGDTDTQYF

j_gene: TRBJ2-1
d_gene: TRBD1
v_gene: TRBV14
abundance: -
CDR3nt: TGTGCCAGCAGCCTGAACCGGGACAGGAAAATTAATGAGCAGTTCTTC
CDR3aa: CASSLNRDRKINEQFF

j_gene: TRBJ1-3
d_gene: -
v_gene: TRBV21-1
abundance: once
CDR3nt: TGTGCCAGCAGCAAAAGAGATTCACATTCGGGGGAGAGCTCTGGAAACACCATATATTTT
CDR3aa: CASSKRDSHSGESSGNTIYF

j_gene: TRBJ2-7
d_gene: -
v_gene: TRBV5-1
abundance: few
CDR3nt: TGCGCCAGCAGCGAGAACTACGAGCAGTACTTC
CDR3aa: CASSENYEQYF

j_gene: TRBJ1-3
d_gene: -
v_gene: TRBV19
abundance: -
CDR3nt: TGTGCCAGTAGCGGGACATCTGGAAACACCATATATTTT
CDR3aa: CASSGTSGNTIYF

j_gene: TRBJ1-1
d_gene: -
v_gene: TRBV5-6
abundance: -
CDR3nt: TGTGCCAGCAGCTTGTTGGGTGCGGGATCTGTCACTGAAGCTTTCTTT
CDR3aa: CASSLLGAGSVTEAFF

j_gene: TRBJ1-5
d_gene: TRBD1
v_gene: TRBV6-5
abundance: -
CDR3nt: TGTGCCAGCAGCCGGGACAGGGCCATCAATCAGCCCCAGCATTTT
CDR3aa: CASSRDRAINQPQHF

j_gene: TRBJ2-3
d_gene: TRBD2
v_gene: TRBV29-1
abundance: -
CDR3nt: TGCAGCGTTGGGGGACTAGGTTCCGATACGCAGTATTTT
CDR3aa: CSVGGLGSDTQYF

j_gene: TRBJ2-7
d_gene: -
v_gene: TRBV21-1
abundance: -
CDR3nt: TGTGCCAGCAGCAAACTAGGGGACAGGGCCGATGACGACGAGCAGTACTTC
CDR3aa: CASSKLGDRADDDEQYF

j_gene: TRBJ2-1
d_gene: TRBD2
v_gene: TRBV5-1
abundance: -
CDR3nt: TGCGCCAGCAGCTTGACTAGCGGGAGTTACAATGAGCAGTTCTTC
CDR3aa: CASSLTSGSYNEQFF

j_gene: TRBJ2-3
d_gene: -
v_gene: TRBV15
abundance: -
CDR3nt: TGTGCCACCAGCAGTCTAATGGCAGGGTCGGGCACAGATACGCAGTATTTT
CDR3aa: CATSSLMAGSGTDTQYF

j_gene: TRBJ2-5
d_gene: -
v_gene: TRBV27
abundance: -
CDR3nt: TGTGCCAGCAGTTTGCGAAGGACAGAGGAGACCCAGTACTTC
CDR3aa: CASSLRRTEETQYF

j_gene: TRBJ2-7
d_gene: TRBD2
v_gene: TRBV28
abundance: -
CDR3nt: TGTGCCAGCAGTTCAGGACTAGCGGGGGGCTCCTACTCCTACGAGCAGTACTTC
CDR3aa: CASSSGLAGGSYSYEQYF

j_gene: TRBJ2-3
d_gene: -
v_gene: TRBV19
abundance: -
CDR3nt: TGTGCCAGTAGTATGCAGGGGACACCCAACACAGATACGCAGTATTTT
CDR3aa: CASSMQGTPNTDTQYF

j_gene: TRBJ1-6
d_gene: TRBD1
v_gene: TRBV28
abundance: -
CDR3nt: TGTGCCAGCAGTTTCTCCCAGGGGGCGAGCTCACCCCTCCACTTT
CDR3aa: CASSFSQGASSPLHF

j_gene: TRBJ2-1
d_gene: TRBD2
v_gene: TRBV4-2
abundance: -
CDR3nt: TGTGCCAGCAGCCAAGATCCGTGGACTAGCGGGGGTTTTACCTACAATGAGCAGTTCTTC
CDR3aa: CASSQDPWTSGGFTYNEQFF

j_gene: TRBJ2-1
d_gene: -
v_gene: TRBV14
abundance: -
CDR3nt: TGTGCCAGCAGCCAAGGGGGTCGGGGTGGGCAGTTCTTC
CDR3aa: CASSQGGRGGQFF

j_gene: TRBJ1-6
d_gene: TRBD1
v_gene: TRBV30
abundance: -
CDR3nt: TGTGCCTTGGGGACAGGGGGTGATTCACCCCTCCACTTT
CDR3aa: CALGTGGDSPLHF

j_gene: TRBJ2-7
d_gene: TRBD2
v_gene: TRBV19
abundance: once
CDR3nt: TGTGCCAGTAGTCCCCTCGGGGGAGGGACCGAGCAGTACTTC
CDR3aa: CASSPLGGGTEQYF

j_gene: TRBJ2-1
d_gene: -
v_gene: TRBV18
abundance: -
CDR3nt: TGTGCCAGCTCGCAGACAAACAATGAGCAGTTCTTC
CDR3aa: CASSQTNNEQFF